This TCR beta chain was sequenced during a study of T cell responses to AZD1222 COVID-19 vaccine. The study, taken as a whole, reports: Only five to seven AZD1222 recipients were seropositive at baseline. In all cases, repertoires were sampled only after the peak T cell response. Nearly half of spike-specific TCRs reportedly target unmutated variant regions.

CDR3 length equals 16 residues. Trimming shortened V by 6 bases and J by 0 bases, and 14 bases separated the two germline ends. Germline assignment: CDR1 MDHEN and CDR2 SYDVKM. A word on this clone: Its antigen is undetermined.

Profiled with immunoSEQ multiplex PCR; TCRdb holds only in-frame clones, not every one. Found here are approximately 110,000 clones, under 90% of them singletons; the top ten hold roughly 4.2%. The chain carries TRBV28 and TRBJ1-4; no clear D. This specimen was peripheral blood, taken on day 0 of AZD1222 vaccination. The receptor comes from an adult in good health. This CDR3 is CASSPNLGATNEKLFF. The CDR3 DNA follows: TGTGCCAGCAGCCCTAACCTCGGTGCAACTAATGAAAAACTGTTTTTT.